What follows are 27 T cell receptor beta chains derived from one specimen sequenced in a study of blood T cell repertoires in COVID-19. Measured with immunoSEQ multiplex PCR; TCRdb has only the in-frame clones, and not every one. The sample contains just over 90,000 clones, 86% of which appear only once. What was sequenced was peripheral blood. These receptors were collected from a woman aged 80 or older with acute or convalescent COVID-19.

This clone was recorded a few times. The chain recombines TRBV6-5 with TRBJ1-1, with D possibly being TRBD1 (6 bases). CDR3 length equals 12 residues. The ends were cut back, 5 bases at V and 5 bases at J, with 9 bases in the middle. Germline V CDR1 and CDR2: MNHEY, SVGAGI. The CDR3 protein is CASSTGYTEAFF. CDR3 nucleotide sequence: TGTGCCAGCAGTACAGGGTATACTGAAGCTTTCTTT.

This chain connects TRBV19 to TRBJ2-7; D is ambiguous. Trimming shortened V by 5 bases and J by 4 bases, and 12 bases separated the two germline ends. The CDR3 has 13 amino acids. The germline V gene encodes CDR1 LNHDA and CDR2 SQIVND (reference sequence). The CDR3 DNA follows: TGTGCCAGTAGTCCTGAGATCCGTTACGAGCAGTACTTC. Its translation is CASSPEIRYEQYF.

J is TRBJ1-2 and V is TRBV15; perhaps TRBD1 as D (5 bases). V was trimmed by 1 base and J by 2 bases, leaving 11 bases between them. Per the germline V gene, CDR1 is LNHNV and CDR2 is YYDKDF (reference sequence). The CDR3 runs to 15 residues. CDR3: CATSRGGRGNYGYTF. The CDR3 nucleotides read TGTGCCACCAGCAGAGGGGGACGGGGGAACTATGGCTACACCTTC.

The chain employs TRBV20-1 and TRBJ2-2; TRBD2 might be the D (6 bases). Germline V gives CDR1 DFQATT, CDR2 SNEGSKA (reference sequence). The CDR3 covers 13 residues. V was shortened by 3 bases and J by 4 bases, with 9 bases between the two germline ends. This CDR3 reads CSASSGVTGELFF. The CDR3 DNA is TGCAGTGCTAGTAGCGGAGTCACCGGGGAGCTGTTTTTT.

This clone was counted a single time. The V call is TRBV6-6, the J call TRBJ1-4; D is uncertain. Trimming took 3 bases from V and 5 from J, leaving 10 bases between them. The CDR3 totals 14 residues. Germline V lookup: CDR1 MNHNY, CDR2 SVGAGI (reference sequence). The CDR3 bases are TGTGCCAGCAGTTATTTAGGAGACAATGAAAAACTGTTTTTT. Its protein is CASSYLGDNEKLFF.

The V gene is TRBV12-3 or TRBV12-4, the J gene TRBJ1-3; D call uncertain. The V and J ends lost 1 base and 5 bases respectively, with 6 bases between them. The CDR3 length is 13 residues. The CDR3 spells CASSLGLRNTIYF. The CDR3 DNA reads as TGTGCCAGCAGTTTAGGACTTCGAAACACCATATATTTT.

The chain employs TRBV19 and TRBJ1-3, with D maybe TRBD1 (6 bases). The germline V gene has CDR1 LNHDA and CDR2 SQIVND (reference sequence). With 7 bases removed from V and 2 bases from J, the gap between germline ends came to 12 bases. CDR3 length: 14 residues. The CDR3 DNA follows: TGTGCCAGTACCCTCACAGGGACTGGAAACACCATATATTTT. Translating gives CASTLTGTGNTIYF.

The rearrangement uses TRBV12-3 or TRBV12-4 and TRBJ1-5; the D gene is possibly TRBD1 (5 bases). V was trimmed by 1 base and J by 6 bases, leaving 7 bases between them. The length of the CDR3 is 13 residues. The CDR3 protein is CASSLGGPQPQHF. The CDR3 DNA reads TGTGCCAGCAGTTTAGGGGGCCCTCAGCCCCAGCATTTT.

This clone was counted between two and nine times. This rearrangement joins TRBV10-2 to TRBJ2-1, with TRBD2 matching 11 bases. The length of the CDR3 is 13 residues. Germline V gene sequence: CDR1 WSHSY, CDR2 SAAADI. After removal of 6 bases from V and 5 bases from J, the junction contained 0 bases not matched to a gene. As DNA, the CDR3 is TGCGCCAGCAGACTAGCGGGGGACAATGAGCAGTTCTTC. Protein product: CASRLAGDNEQFF.

This clone was recorded only once. The gene calls are TRBV2 and TRBJ1-2; tentatively, D is TRBD1 (6 bases). CDR3 length: 16 residues. Germline-derived CDR1 and CDR2 are SNHLY and FYNNEI. Trimming cost V 0 bases and J 7 bases, with 18 bases left between them. The CDR3 loop is CASSEAQPWSGVGYTF. The CDR3 DNA sequence: TGTGCCAGCAGTGAAGCGCAGCCCTGGTCAGGGGTTGGCTACACCTTC. The whole variable domain, remainder taken from reference TRBV2 and TRBJ1-2, is EPEVTQTPSHQVTQMGQEVILRCVPISNHLYFYWYRQILGQKVEFLVSFYNNEISEKSEIFDDQFSVERPDGSNFTLKIRSTKLEDSAMYFCASSEAQPWSGVGYTFGSGTRLTVV.

The gene calls are TRBV5-1 and TRBJ1-1; 8 bases are shared with TRBD1. Per germline, CDR1 SGHRS and CDR2 YFSETQ. Unmatched junction bases numbered 1, after V lost 3 bases and J lost 3 bases. The CDR3 is 13 amino acids. This chain's CDR3 is CASSWTGYTEAFF. The CDR3, as DNA: TGCGCCAGCAGCTGGACAGGGTACACTGAAGCTTTCTTT.

The chain has TRBV28 and TRBJ1-2; no clear D gene. The V gene's germline CDR1 is MDHEN and CDR2 SYDVKM. CDR3 length equals 13 residues. Trimming pared 4 bases from V and 3 bases from J, leaving 9 bases between. The CDR3 region is CASSSIRYYGYTF. The DNA for the CDR3 is TGTGCCAGCAGTTCCATCCGGTACTATGGCTACACCTTC.

The J gene is TRBJ2-5, the V gene TRBV5-1; tentatively, D is TRBD1 (7 bases). CDR3 size: 16 residues. Deletions cut 0 bases from V and 4 bases from J, with 16 bases between. Germline CDR1 and CDR2: SGHRS and YFSETQ. The CDR3 region is CASSLAGPGGIETQYF. CDR3 nucleotides: TGCGCCAGCAGCTTGGCAGGGCCAGGGGGGATAGAGACCCAGTACTTC.

This clone appeared a few times. The rearrangement uses TRBV10-3 and TRBJ2-7; TRBD1 matches 8 bases. CDR3 size: 13 residues. The germline CDR1 and CDR2 sequences are ENHRY and SYGVKD. With 3 bases clipped from V and 4 bases from J, the junction kept 2 bases outside the gene matches. In DNA, the CDR3 is TGTGCCATCAGTGACCGGACAGGGTACGAGCAGTACTTC. Translating it yields CAISDRTGYEQYF.

This clone was picked up a small number of times. The chain has TRBV21-1 and TRBJ2-2; the DNA was not used to check the table's D call, TRBD2. TRBV21-1 is marked as a pseudogene. The CDR3 length is 15 residues. In DNA form, the CDR3 reads TGTGCCATCGTTTCCGGGACTCCGAACACCGGGGAGCTGTTTTTT. Translating gives CAIVSGTPNTGELFF.

The J gene is TRBJ1-4, the V gene TRBV5-1; TRBD1 agrees at 9 bases. The V gene end was trimmed by 4 bases and the J gene end by 8 bases; junction bases not matched to a gene: 3. The CDR3 length is 13 residues. The germline V gene has CDR1 SGHRS and CDR2 YFSETQ. CDR3 DNA sequence: TGCGCCAGCAGCGGGACAGGGAACGAAAAACTGTTTTTT. It yields the protein CASSGTGNEKLFF.

This sequence joins TRBV11-3 and TRBJ2-2; 8 bases agree with TRBD1. This CDR3 has 15 amino acids. CDR1 is SGHNT, CDR2 YENEEA, per germline. V shed 1 base and J 5 bases; nucleotides not matched to a gene: 3. In DNA form, the CDR3 reads TGTGCCAGCAGCTTAGGCAGGGGGCGGACCGGGGAGCTGTTTTTT. This sequence encodes CASSLGRGRTGELFF.

This sequence joins TRBV5-1 and TRBJ2-5; TRBD2 matches at 8 bases. Trimming removed 0 bases from V and 5 bases from J; junction bases left unmatched: 9. The CDR3 totals 16 residues. CDR1 is SGHRS, CDR2 YFSETQ, per germline. CDR3 DNA: TGCGCCAGCAGCTTGGCCGGGGGGACTAGGGTTGAGACCCAGTACTTC. Translating it yields CASSLAGGTRVETQYF.

V is TRBV5-1 and J is TRBJ2-5, with D unclear. The V gene lost 4 bases and the J gene lost 5 bases, with 15 bases spanning the gap. Germline V gives CDR1 SGHRS, CDR2 YFSETQ. This CDR3 region has 14 residues. The CDR3 spells CASSLSLAEETQYF. CDR3 in DNA: TGCGCCAGCAGCCTCAGCCTGGCGGAGGAGACCCAGTACTTC.

This clone has only one observation. V and J are TRBV7-9 and TRBJ1-2; D possibly corresponds to TRBD1 (5 bases). Trimming took off 5 bases at V and 2 bases at J, with 12 bases between the two ends. The germline CDR1 and CDR2 sequences are SEHNR and FQNEAQ (reference sequence). The CDR3 has 14 amino acids. CDR3 nucleotide sequence: TGTGCCAGCAGCCTAGGGGCAGGGAACTATGGCTACACCTTC. It yields the protein CASSLGAGNYGYTF.

The chain combines TRBV24-1 with TRBJ2-4, with D unclear. CDR1 and CDR2 from the germline V gene are KGHDR and SFDVKD. The CDR3 has 15 residues. V was trimmed by 4 bases and J by 0 bases, leaving 9 bases between them. CDR3 in DNA: TGTGCCACCAGTGAAAACAATAAAGCCAAAAACATTCAGTACTTC. The encoded protein is CATSENNKAKNIQYF.

This chain joins TRBV11-3 and TRBJ2-2; D is unresolved. This CDR3 comprises 15 residues. In germline, CDR1 is SGHNT, CDR2 YENEEA. V gave up 5 bases and J gave up 1 base, with 11 bases separating them. CDR3 sequence: CASSPTRLNTGELFF. CDR3 bases: TGTGCCAGCAGCCCTACTCGTCTGAACACCGGGGAGCTGTTTTTT.

The chain joins TRBV24-1 to TRBJ1-5; weak D call: TRBD1 (6 bases). The germline gives CDR1 KGHDR, CDR2 SFDVKD. V was clipped by 4 bases and J by 0 bases, with 12 bases between them. The length of the CDR3 is 16 residues. CDR3 DNA: TGTGCCACCAGTGAAGGGACAACCTATAGCAATCAGCCCCAGCATTTT. It translates to CATSEGTTYSNQPQHF.

This clone was recorded only once. The chain uses TRBV19 and TRBJ2-6, with D possibly being TRBD1 (6 bases). The CDR3 has 14 residues. The V end lost 4 bases, the J end lost 4 bases, and 8 bases lay between the germline ends. The germline CDR1 and CDR2 sequences are LNHDA and SQIVND (reference sequence). CDR3: CASSTGAGANVLTF. In DNA form, the CDR3 reads TGTGCCAGTAGTACAGGGGCAGGGGCCAACGTCCTGACTTTC.

J is TRBJ2-5 and V is TRBV18, with 7 positions matching TRBD1. This CDR3 spans 13 amino acids. Germline V lookup: CDR1 KGHSH, CDR2 LQKENI. V gave up 4 bases and J gave up 3 bases; unmatched junction bases: 2. CDR3 region: CASSQGTEETQYF. The CDR3, as DNA: TGTGCCAGCTCACAGGGGACAGAAGAGACCCAGTACTTC.

The chain uses TRBV19 and TRBJ2-2; D is unclear. V lost 1 base to trimming and J lost 2 bases, with 8 bases between them. This CDR3 region has 15 residues. Germline loops: CDR1 LNHDA, CDR2 SQIVND (reference sequence). CDR3 amino acids: CASSIVNSNTGELFF. As DNA, the CDR3 is TGTGCCAGTAGTATAGTTAACAGCAACACCGGGGAGCTGTTTTTT.

The gene calls are TRBV7-8 and TRBJ1-5; D remains unclear. The V and J ends lost 1 base and 0 bases respectively, with 10 bases between them. In germline, CDR1 is SGHVS, CDR2 FQNEAQ. CDR3 length: 16 amino acids. CDR3 in DNA: TGTGCCAGCAGCTTAGGCAGGTTCGGTAGCAATCAGCCCCAGCATTTT. Its translation: CASSLGRFGSNQPQHF.